The 9 T cell receptor beta chains given below trace back to one sample, sequenced in a study of PD-L1 blockade in urothelial cancer. This sample's time point: pretreatment peripheral blood. Generated by immunoSEQ multiplex PCR, the TCRdb table keeps only in-frame clones and is missing some. In the table there are tens of thousands of clones, more than 75% of which are singletons. Material: PBMCs, obtained around atezolizumab (anti-PD-L1) treatment. The origin of the receptors is a man in his 60s with urothelial cancer.

The chain combines TRBV10-1 with TRBJ1-1, with D maybe TRBD1 (6 bases). With 2 bases removed from V and 4 bases from J, the gap between germline ends came to 14 bases. The CDR3 is 15 residues long. Germline CDR1 is WNHNN and CDR2 is SYGVQD (reference sequence). In nucleotides, the CDR3 is TGCGCCAGCAGTGAGGGGGACATAGGTACCACTGAAGCTTTCTTT. It yields the protein CASSEGDIGTTEAFF.

V and J are TRBV7-3 and TRBJ2-5; 8 bases align to TRBD2. Germline V gene lookup returns CDR1 SGHTA and CDR2 FQGTGA. The V gene end was trimmed by 2 bases and the J gene end by 1 base; junction bases not matched to a gene: 3. CDR3 size: 15 residues. The CDR3 protein is CASSLAGGTQETQYF. The CDR3, as DNA: TGTGCCAGCAGCTTAGCGGGGGGTACCCAAGAGACCCAGTACTTC.

The chain couples TRBV6-5 to TRBJ2-1; the D gene is possibly TRBD2 (6 bases). Germline lookup yields CDR1 MNHEY and CDR2 SVGAGI. The CDR3 runs 12 residues. The V end was cut by 8 bases, the J end by 7 bases, with 12 bases between. The CDR3 DNA sequence: TGTGCCAGCGGCCTGGGGGGAAATGAGCAGTTCTTC. Translated: CASGLGGNEQFF.

The chain employs TRBV11-2 and TRBJ2-1, with 7 bases matching TRBD2. The CDR3 is made up of 15 amino acids. V was clipped by 3 bases and J by 8 bases; unmatched bases: 10. Germline V gene data show CDR1 as SGHAT and CDR2 as FQNNGV. CDR3 in DNA: TGTGCCAGCAGCTTGCCGGGAGCGGGGTATTATGAGCAGTTCTTC. As protein: CASSLPGAGYYEQFF. The entire variable domain, with the rest obtained from reference TRBV11-2 and TRBJ2-1, is as follows: EAGVAQSPRYKIIEKRQSVAFWCNPISGHATLYWYQQILGQGPKLLIQFQNNGVVDDSQLPKDRFSAERLKGVDSTLKIQPAKLEDSAVYLCASSLPGAGYYEQFFGPGTRLTVL.

In its sample, this clone was seen a few times. This chain links TRBV20-1 with TRBJ1-2; 8 bases are shared with TRBD1. The length of the CDR3 is 11 residues. V trimming: 6 bases; J trimming: 8 bases; junction bases outside the gene matches: 5. Germline V gene sequence: CDR1 DFQATT, CDR2 SNEGSKA (reference sequence). CDR3 DNA sequence: TGCAGTGCACCCGGACAGGGCGGCTACACCTTC. It is translated as CSAPGQGGYTF.

CDR3 in amino acids: CASSLNLGPSYEQYF. CDR3 coding DNA: TGTGCCAGCAGCTTAAATTTGGGGCCTTCCTACGAGCAGTACTTC. This sequence joins TRBV7-3 and TRBJ2-7; D is perhaps TRBD1 (5 bases). CDR1 is SGHTA and CDR2 is FQGTGA in the germline V gene. Trimming took off 1 base at V and 1 base at J, with 11 bases between the two ends. The CDR3 extends over 15 amino acids.

The rearrangement joins TRBV5-1 to TRBJ2-7; D possibly corresponds to TRBD1 (5 bases). The CDR3 is 15 amino acids. The ends were cut back, 4 bases at V and 6 bases at J, with 20 bases in the middle. Germline V gene data show CDR1 as SGHRS and CDR2 as YFSETQ. In DNA, the CDR3 is TGCGCCAGCAGCGGATCGACAGCGAAAGTCGCCGAGCAGTACTTC. Protein product: CASSGSTAKVAEQYF.

V and J are TRBV29-1 and TRBJ2-1; 8 bases are shared with TRBD2. In germline, CDR1 is SQVTM, CDR2 ANQGSEA. The CDR3 consists of 19 residues. Trimming at V came to 2 bases and at J to 0 bases, leaving 15 bases not matched to a gene. The CDR3 nucleotides read TGCAGCGTTGAATTACCGGGGGGGCCGATTTTTCGCTCCTACAATGAGCAGTTCTTC. Amino acid sequence: CSVELPGGPIFRSYNEQFF.

This clone was observed once. The V call is TRBV7-8, the J call TRBJ2-7; D gene uncertain. This CDR3 spans 15 amino acids. Trimming removed 3 bases at V and 0 bases at J, with 12 bases between. Germline assignment: CDR1 SGHVS and CDR2 FQNEAQ. DNA for the CDR3: TGTGCCAGCAGCTTGGAGTCTAGAAGCTCCTACGAGCAGTACTTC. Translating it yields CASSLESRSSYEQYF.